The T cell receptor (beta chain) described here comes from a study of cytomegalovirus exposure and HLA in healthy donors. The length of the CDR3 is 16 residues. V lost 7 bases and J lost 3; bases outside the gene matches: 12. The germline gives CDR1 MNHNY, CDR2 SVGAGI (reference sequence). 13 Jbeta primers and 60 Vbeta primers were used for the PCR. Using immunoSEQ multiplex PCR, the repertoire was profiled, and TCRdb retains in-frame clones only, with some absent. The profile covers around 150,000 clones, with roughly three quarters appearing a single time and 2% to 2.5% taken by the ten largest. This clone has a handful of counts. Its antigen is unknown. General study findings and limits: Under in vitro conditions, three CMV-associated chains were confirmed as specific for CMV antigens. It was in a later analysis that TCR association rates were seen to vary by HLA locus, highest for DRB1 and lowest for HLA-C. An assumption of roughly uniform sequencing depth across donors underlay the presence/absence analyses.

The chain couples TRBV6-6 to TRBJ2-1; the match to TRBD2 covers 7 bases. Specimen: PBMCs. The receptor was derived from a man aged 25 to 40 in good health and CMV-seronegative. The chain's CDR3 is CASNRRESLFYNEQFF. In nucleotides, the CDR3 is TGTGCCAGCAATCGGCGGGAGTCCCTATTCTACAATGAGCAGTTCTTC.